The clone carrying this T cell receptor beta chain turned up a few times. Its target is not known. A far larger clone is off by one base, so a read error is likely. Different DNA sequences within this sample yield the same CDR3. This entry comes from a study of shared clonotypes between healthy human individuals. Findings of the study overall: The four-donor shared clonotypes exceeded non-shared clonotypes in generation probability, with non-shared ones scoring lower. Only blood was sampled, and tissue TCR repertoires likely differ from blood ones. Incomplete sequencing of sorted subsets was indicated by rarefaction despite large depth.

Under the authors' procedure: ImmunoSEQ output held junction-only sequences without quality scores, so filtering differed. Profiling relied on immunoSEQ multiplex PCR, and the TCRdb table lists in-frame clones only, not all of them. V, J and clone size are taken as reported in that table, and D and trimming were inferred from the DNA itself. Of around 1.1 million clones in the sample, roughly 74% were seen once. This TCR came from a man aged 18 to 30 in good health. Some clones in this sample may be carry-over from other donors' samples. Source material: memory CD4+ T cells from PBMCs. As to subset: CD45RA-negative fraction.

CDR3 sequence reads: CASRMNTEAFF. The DNA for the CDR3 is TGTGCCAGCAGGATGAACACTGAAGCTTTCTTT. The chain employs TRBV6-5 and TRBJ1-1; D gene unclear. The CDR3 is 11 residues long. Trimming pared 6 bases from V and 0 bases from J, leaving 2 bases between. From germline, CDR1 is MNHEY and CDR2 SVGAGI.